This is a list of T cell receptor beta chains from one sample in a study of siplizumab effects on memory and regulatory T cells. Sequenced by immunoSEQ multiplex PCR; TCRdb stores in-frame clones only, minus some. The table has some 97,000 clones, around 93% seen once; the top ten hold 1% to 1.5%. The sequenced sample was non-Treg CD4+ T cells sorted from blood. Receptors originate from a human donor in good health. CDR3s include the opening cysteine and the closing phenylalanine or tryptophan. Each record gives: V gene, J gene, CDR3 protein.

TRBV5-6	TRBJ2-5	CASSLTVRLAAKGWETQYF
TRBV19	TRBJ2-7	CASSNSYEQYF
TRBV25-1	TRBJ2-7	CASSESGGAVGRHEQYF
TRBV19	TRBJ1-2	CASTKELYQGYTF
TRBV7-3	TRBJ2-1	CASSLKGRLTYNEQFF
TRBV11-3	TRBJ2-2	CASSLVGGDTGELFF
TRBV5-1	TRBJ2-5	CASSLGSGAETQYF
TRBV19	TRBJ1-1	CASTPDRFNTEAFF
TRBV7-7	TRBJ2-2	CASSFSGSGLAGNTGELFF
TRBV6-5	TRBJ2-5	CASSLFSGQNQETQYF
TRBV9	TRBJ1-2	CASSVEGSYINGYTF
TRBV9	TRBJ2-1	CASSAVAGNSYNEQFF
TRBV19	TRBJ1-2	CASSARDRGSSGGYTF
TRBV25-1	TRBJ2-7	CASSVGQGKGSYEQYF
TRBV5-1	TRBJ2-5	CASSLVRQADEVETQYF
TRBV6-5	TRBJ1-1	CASSLWTGPNTEAFF
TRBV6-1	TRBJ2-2	CASSEALASGELFF
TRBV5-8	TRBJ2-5	CASSWGVWASGRTQYF
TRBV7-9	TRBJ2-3	CASSLRWGIRTDTQYF
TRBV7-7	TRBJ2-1	CASSLGRLAGGPNEQFF
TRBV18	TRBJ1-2	CASSPPSRGGGGYTF
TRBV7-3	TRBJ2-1	CASSRRINEGGQFF
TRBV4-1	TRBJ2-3	CASSQDGTRTDTQYF
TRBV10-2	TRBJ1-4	CATGATATNEKLFF
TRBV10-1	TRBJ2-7	CASSAGAPDINEQYF
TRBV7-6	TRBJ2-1	CASSTTGTRYNEQFF
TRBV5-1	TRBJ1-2	CASSSGGTASYGYTF
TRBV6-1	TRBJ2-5	CASSRQFQTQYF
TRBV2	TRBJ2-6	CASSDGYSGANVLTF
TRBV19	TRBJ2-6	CASSTRTGGPGANVLTF
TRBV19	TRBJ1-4	CASISRSEKLFF
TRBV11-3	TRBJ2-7	CASSRGTSIHEQYF
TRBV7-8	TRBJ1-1	CASTYLGMRGDTEAFF
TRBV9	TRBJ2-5	CASSWTGQETQYF
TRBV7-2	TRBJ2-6	CASSSRGSGANVLTF
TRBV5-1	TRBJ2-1	CASSLGTSGRIGAQFF
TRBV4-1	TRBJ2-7	CASSQGGSGSYEQYF
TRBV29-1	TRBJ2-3	CSVVASVPDTQYF
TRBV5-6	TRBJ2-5	CASSRPGGVVTQYF
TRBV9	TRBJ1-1	CASSVEGGTNTEAFF
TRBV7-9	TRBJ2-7	CASSFGLRVLYEQYF
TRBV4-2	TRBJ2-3	CASSHVGKSTDTQYF
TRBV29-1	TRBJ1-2	CSVEPGQSYGYTF
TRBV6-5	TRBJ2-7	CASRLQRGKGVEQYF
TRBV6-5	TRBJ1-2	CASSRSLGSGYTF
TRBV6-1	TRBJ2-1	CASSGGLDEQFF
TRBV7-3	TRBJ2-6	CASSGSSGANVLTF
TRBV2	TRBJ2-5	CASSPRRRDQETQYF
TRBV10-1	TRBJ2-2	CASSRDMRAGELFF
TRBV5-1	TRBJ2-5	CASSLGQGQETQYF
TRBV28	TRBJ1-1	CASSPGQGNTEAFF
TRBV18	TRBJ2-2	CASPESGTSGAANTGELFF
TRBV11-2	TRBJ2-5	CASGASQETQYF
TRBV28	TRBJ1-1	CASSPPGYTEAFF